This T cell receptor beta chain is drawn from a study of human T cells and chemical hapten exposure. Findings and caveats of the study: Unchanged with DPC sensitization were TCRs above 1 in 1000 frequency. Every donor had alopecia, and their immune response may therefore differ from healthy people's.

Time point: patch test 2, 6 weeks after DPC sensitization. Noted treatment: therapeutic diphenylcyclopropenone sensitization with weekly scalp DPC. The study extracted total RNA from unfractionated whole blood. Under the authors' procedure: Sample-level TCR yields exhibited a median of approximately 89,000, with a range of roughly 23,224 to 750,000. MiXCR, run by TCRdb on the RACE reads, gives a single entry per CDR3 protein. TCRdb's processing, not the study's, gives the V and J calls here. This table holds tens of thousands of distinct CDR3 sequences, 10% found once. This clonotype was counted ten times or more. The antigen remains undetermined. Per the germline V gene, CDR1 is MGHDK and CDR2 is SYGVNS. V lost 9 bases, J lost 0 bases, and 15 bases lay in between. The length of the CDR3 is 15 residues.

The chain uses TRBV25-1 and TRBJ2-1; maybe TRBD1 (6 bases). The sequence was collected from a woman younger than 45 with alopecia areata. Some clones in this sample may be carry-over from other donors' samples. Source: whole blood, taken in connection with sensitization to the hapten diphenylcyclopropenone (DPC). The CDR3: CASRTGQSSYNEQFF. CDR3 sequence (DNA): TGTGCCAGTAGAACTGGACAGAGCTCCTACAATGAGCAGTTCTTC.